The rows below give T cell receptor beta chains drawn from one sample of a study of cytomegalovirus exposure and HLA in healthy donors. Using immunoSEQ multiplex PCR, the repertoire was profiled, and TCRdb retains in-frame clones only, with some absent. Seen here are around 150,000 clones, around nine tenths observed once, and the top ten hold 4% to 5%. The sequencing input was PBMCs. The receptors come from a man aged 18-30 years in good health and CMV-seropositive. CDR3s include the opening cysteine and the closing phenylalanine or tryptophan. D genes are given only for firm matches. Clone size, where shown, is once, few, many, or a class for clones that have expanded.

j_call: TRBJ2-1; clone_size: once; d_call: .; v_call: TRBV9; cdr3_aa: CASSVDRDNEQFF; cdr3_nt: TGTGCCAGCAGCGTAGACAGGGACAATGAGCAGTTCTTC
j_call: TRBJ1-1; clone_size: .; d_call: .; v_call: TRBV29-1; cdr3_aa: CSVGAPGTEAFF; cdr3_nt: TGCAGCGTTGGCGCTCCAGGGACTGAAGCTTTCTTT
j_call: TRBJ2-7; clone_size: .; d_call: .; v_call: TRBV19; cdr3_aa: CASSIDRWSSLSDEQYF; cdr3_nt: TGTGCCAGTAGTATAGATCGGTGGTCTAGTTTGTCAGACGAGCAGTACTTC
j_call: TRBJ1-1; clone_size: .; d_call: .; v_call: TRBV9; cdr3_aa: CASSVSGNTEAFF; cdr3_nt: TGTGCCAGCAGCGTGTCGGGGAACACTGAAGCTTTCTTT
j_call: TRBJ2-1; clone_size: .; d_call: TRBD2; v_call: TRBV4-1; cdr3_aa: CASSHQRGYNEQFF; cdr3_nt: TGCGCCAGCAGCCATCAGCGGGGTTACAATGAGCAGTTCTTC
j_call: TRBJ1-2; clone_size: .; d_call: TRBD1; v_call: TRBV5-6; cdr3_aa: CASSLWRTGPFGYTF; cdr3_nt: TGTGCCAGCAGCTTGTGGCGGACAGGTCCCTTTGGCTACACCTTC
j_call: TRBJ2-1; clone_size: .; d_call: TRBD1; v_call: TRBV28; cdr3_aa: CASSTRQGPYNEQFF; cdr3_nt: TGTGCCAGCAGCACGAGACAGGGACCCTACAATGAGCAGTTCTTC
j_call: TRBJ2-7; clone_size: once; d_call: TRBD2; v_call: TRBV19; cdr3_aa: CASSIQLAGGLSYEQYF; cdr3_nt: TGTGCCAGTAGTATACAACTAGCGGGAGGGTTGTCCTACGAGCAGTACTTC
j_call: TRBJ1-5; clone_size: .; d_call: TRBD1; v_call: TRBV5-5; cdr3_aa: CASSLAGGFNQPQHF; cdr3_nt: TGTGCCAGCAGCTTGGCAGGGGGATTCAATCAGCCCCAGCATTTT
j_call: TRBJ2-7; clone_size: .; d_call: TRBD2; v_call: TRBV9; cdr3_aa: CASSPHRTSIHEQYF; cdr3_nt: TGTGCCAGCAGCCCTCATAGGACTAGCATCCACGAGCAGTACTTC
j_call: TRBJ2-2; clone_size: .; d_call: .; v_call: TRBV7-9; cdr3_aa: CASSMPGTLTGELFF; cdr3_nt: TGTGCCAGCAGCATGCCCGGGACTCTAACCGGGGAGCTGTTTTTT
j_call: TRBJ2-3; clone_size: .; d_call: .; v_call: TRBV2; cdr3_aa: CASSQSGSTDTQYF; cdr3_nt: TGTGCCAGCAGTCAAAGCGGGAGCACAGATACGCAGTATTTT
j_call: TRBJ1-2; clone_size: .; d_call: TRBD1; v_call: TRBV28; cdr3_aa: CASSFGTGGVYGYTF; cdr3_nt: TGTGCCAGCAGTTTTGGAACAGGGGGTGTATATGGCTACACCTTC
j_call: TRBJ2-3; clone_size: .; d_call: TRBD1; v_call: TRBV6-6; cdr3_aa: CASTLLGQSTDTQYF; cdr3_nt: TGTGCCAGCACTCTTCTGGGACAGTCCACAGATACGCAGTATTTT
j_call: TRBJ1-1; clone_size: .; d_call: .; v_call: TRBV19; cdr3_aa: CASKDMEEAFF; cdr3_nt: TGTGCCAGTAAGGATATGGAGGAAGCTTTCTTT
j_call: TRBJ2-1; clone_size: .; d_call: .; v_call: TRBV19; cdr3_aa: CASRLSNEQFF; cdr3_nt: TGTGCCAGTAGGCTGAGCAATGAGCAGTTCTTC
j_call: TRBJ1-2; clone_size: .; d_call: TRBD1; v_call: TRBV28; cdr3_aa: CASSPDRDDGYTF; cdr3_nt: TGTGCCAGCAGCCCGGACAGGGATGATGGCTACACCTTC
j_call: TRBJ1-1; clone_size: once; d_call: TRBD1; v_call: TRBV18; cdr3_aa: CASSPGTGRTEAFF; cdr3_nt: TGTGCCAGCTCACCAGGGACAGGGCGCACTGAAGCTTTCTTT